These 15 T cell receptor beta chains were all obtained from the same sample, sequenced in a study of blood T cell repertoires in COVID-19. The data were produced by immunoSEQ multiplex PCR, yet TCRdb's version contains in-frame clones alone and is incomplete. The table includes roughly 100,000 clones, 87% detected once. The sample taken for sequencing was peripheral blood. The receptors here all came from a woman between 50 and 59 years old with COVID-19, enrolled during active disease.

The chain carries TRBV7-2 and TRBJ1-2, with TRBD1 identical over 7 bases. Trimming cost V 5 bases and J 4 bases; bases outside gene matches: 10. Germline CDR1 SGHTA, CDR2 FQGNSA. This CDR3 has 15 residues. For the CDR3, the DNA is TGTGCCAGCAGCATTAGACAGGGTAACCTCTATGGCTACACCTTC. It codes for CASSIRQGNLYGYTF. The full variable domain, completed using reference TRBV7-2 and TRBJ1-2, is GAGVSQSPSNKVTEKGKDVELRCDPISGHTALYWYRQSLGQGLEFLIYFQGNSAPDKSGLPSDRFSAERTGGSVSTLTIQRTQQEDSAVYLCASSIRQGNLYGYTFGSGTRLTVV.

The chain links TRBV5-1 to TRBJ1-1, with 7 nucleotides matching TRBD1. The CDR3 loop spans 14 amino acids. V trimming: 1 base; J trimming: 2 bases; junction bases outside the gene matches: 2. Germline V gene lookup returns CDR1 SGHRS and CDR2 YFSETQ. For the CDR3, the DNA is TGCGCCAGCAGCTTGCGGGACAGCAACACTGAAGCTTTCTTT. It translates to CASSLRDSNTEAFF.

Regarding this clone: At one boundary the junction diverges from the germline segment, which might be a read error. The chain recombines TRBV5-6 with TRBJ2-7, with D tentatively TRBD2 (6 bases). This CDR3 is built from 14 residues. Germline values: CDR1 SGHDT, CDR2 YYEEEE. The CDR3 loop is CASSLGGVSHEQYF. DNA for the CDR3: TGTGCCAGCAGCTTGGGGGGGGTCTCCCACGAGCAGTACTTC.

This clone was recorded at least ten times. The J gene is TRBJ2-7, the V gene TRBV20-1, with 13 bases lining up with TRBD2. Germline CDR1 and CDR2: DFQATT and SNEGSKA (reference sequence). The CDR3 runs to 15 residues. The V segment lost 3 bases and the J segment 3 bases; nucleotides outside the gene matches: 5. CDR3 region: CSASWTSGGLYEQYF. Written as DNA, the CDR3 is TGCAGTGCTAGTTGGACTAGCGGGGGACTCTACGAGCAGTACTTC.

CDR3 DNA: TGTGCCAGCAGCAACCTACAGGGACCGAATTCACCCCTCCACTTT. Amino acids: CASSNLQGPNSPLHF. The chain is built from TRBV9 and TRBJ1-6; D is possibly TRBD1 (6 bases). This CDR3 is 15 amino acids long. Germline V gene lookup returns CDR1 SGDLS and CDR2 YYNGEE. V lost 4 bases to trimming and J lost 7 bases, with 15 bases between them.

The chain uses TRBV12-3 or TRBV12-4 and TRBJ2-5; D gene ambiguous. The CDR3 extends over 12 amino acids. The germline V and J ends were trimmed by 1 base and 5 bases, with 5 bases remaining between them. CDR3 loop: CASSLERETQYF. DNA for the CDR3: TGTGCCAGCAGTTTAGAACGGGAGACCCAGTACTTC.

The gene calls are TRBV4-1 and TRBJ2-1, with D unclear. CDR3 length: 11 amino acids. Germline V lookup: CDR1 MGHRA, CDR2 YSYEKL. Trimming shortened V by 5 bases and J by 10 bases, and 9 bases separated the two germline ends. CDR3 DNA sequence: TGCGCCAGCAGCTACGGTAGAGAGCAGTTCTTC. Protein: CASSYGREQFF.

V and J are TRBV5-4 and TRBJ2-1, with D perhaps TRBD1 (6 bases). Germline lookup yields CDR1 SGHNT and CDR2 YYREEE (reference sequence). V lost 0 bases, J lost 7 bases, and 14 bases lay in between. This CDR3 contains 15 residues. CDR3: CASSLAAQGKNEQFF. The CDR3, as DNA: TGTGCCAGCAGCTTGGCGGCGCAGGGGAAGAATGAGCAGTTCTTC.

This chain connects TRBV7-2 to TRBJ2-3; 11 nucleotides match TRBD2. In germline, CDR1 is SGHTA, CDR2 FQGNSA. This CDR3 spans 16 amino acids. Losses at the gene ends were 3 bases for V and 5 bases for J; bases not matched to a gene: 7. The CDR3 loop is CASSFRVAGGQDTQYF. The DNA for the CDR3 is TGTGCCAGCAGCTTCCGGGTAGCGGGGGGGCAAGATACGCAGTATTTT.

This clone occurred once. The rearrangement uses TRBV6-2 or TRBV6-3 and TRBJ2-5; TRBD2 aligns across 8 bases. Germline V gene lookup returns CDR1 MNHEY and CDR2 SVGEGT. With 5 bases clipped from V and 4 bases from J, the junction kept 12 bases outside the gene matches. The CDR3 has 16 amino acids. The CDR3 loop reads CASSDGTRTWGETQYF. The CDR3 nucleotides read TGTGCCAGCAGTGACGGGACTAGAACTTGGGGAGAGACCCAGTACTTC.

This clone was observed once. This chain connects TRBV5-6 to TRBJ2-1; the D gene is possibly TRBD2 (6 bases). This CDR3 comprises 15 residues. CDR1 and CDR2 from the germline V gene are SGHDT and YYEEEE. The germline V and J ends were trimmed by 5 bases and 0 bases, with 12 bases remaining between them. CDR3: CASRRDSGSYNEQFF. The CDR3 nucleotides read TGTGCCAGCAGGCGGGACTCTGGCTCCTACAATGAGCAGTTCTTC.

This clone turned up a few times. The chain links TRBV4-1 to TRBJ1-5; D not resolved. The V and J ends lost 3 bases and 5 bases respectively, with 17 bases between them. Germline CDR1 MGHRA, CDR2 YSYEKL. The CDR3 is 16 amino acids. Here the CDR3 DNA reads TGCGCCAGCAGCCAGGGCTCGGGGAGGACGGATCAGCCCCAGCATTTT. Encoded protein: CASSQGSGRTDQPQHF.

The chain couples TRBV19 to TRBJ1-1; D not resolved. The ends were cut back, 1 base at V and 3 bases at J, with 6 bases in the middle. Per the germline V gene, CDR1 is LNHDA and CDR2 is SQIVND (reference sequence). The CDR3 is 13 amino acids. The DNA for the CDR3 is TGTGCCAGTAGTATAGCAGGATACACTGAAGCTTTCTTT. Its translation: CASSIAGYTEAFF.

The chain recombines TRBV19 with TRBJ1-5; weak D call: TRBD1 (5 bases). Germline loops: CDR1 LNHDA, CDR2 SQIVND (reference sequence). V dropped 4 bases and J dropped 0 bases, with 7 bases sitting between them. CDR3 length: 14 residues. CDR3 in DNA: TGTGCCAGTAGTAAGACAGATAGCAATCAGCCCCAGCATTTT. Amino acids: CASSKTDSNQPQHF.

The V and J genes are TRBV14 and TRBJ1-2; the D is unclear. This CDR3 has 15 amino acids. Trimming took off 0 bases at V and 4 bases at J, with 12 bases between the two ends. Germline V gene lookup returns CDR1 SGHDN and CDR2 FVKESK. CDR3 sequence: CASSQDAAIGYGYTF. As DNA, the CDR3 is TGTGCCAGCAGCCAAGATGCGGCGATAGGCTATGGCTACACCTTC. Combining the CDR3 with reference TRBV14 and TRBJ1-2 gives the whole variable domain EAGVTQFPSHSVIEKGQTVTLRCDPISGHDNLYWYRRVMGKEIKFLLHFVKESKQDESGMPNNRFLAERTGGTYSTLKVQPAELEDSGVYFCASSQDAAIGYGYTFGSGTRLTVV.